This T cell receptor (beta chain) stems from a study of post-analysis software for immune sequencing data. Study-level information: There were relapsing-remitting, secondary progressive and progressive-relapsing multiple sclerosis among the disease courses included.

Overall study results and limits: In multiple sclerosis, normalized Chao1 diversity was significantly below that of controls. In patients, TRBV5-6, TRBV5-1 and TRBV20-1 belonged to roughly five TRBV segments found more frequently than in controls.

A word on this clonotype: Its antigen is unidentified.

CDR1 and CDR2 (germline): SGHTA, FQGNSA. The V gene lost 5 bases and the J gene lost 4 bases, with 15 bases spanning the gap. The CDR3 consists of 15 residues. The TCR beta cDNA libraries contained unique molecular identifiers. Some 500,000 cDNA molecules were obtained per 1 to 10 million input T cells. TCRdb re-derived calls from the PCR reads in MiXCR, one entry per CDR3 protein. The sample carries 600,000 to 700,000 distinct CDR3 sequences, about 60% recorded once. This clonotype originated in a girl aged 2 to 10 with multiple sclerosis. The rearrangement links TRBV7-2 to TRBJ2-1; a possible D gene is TRBD2 (5 bases). Sample: blood. In nucleotides, the CDR3 is TGTGCCAGCAGCCAGGCGAGCGGCCTATACAATGAGCAGTTCTTC. Translated: CASSQASGLYNEQFF.